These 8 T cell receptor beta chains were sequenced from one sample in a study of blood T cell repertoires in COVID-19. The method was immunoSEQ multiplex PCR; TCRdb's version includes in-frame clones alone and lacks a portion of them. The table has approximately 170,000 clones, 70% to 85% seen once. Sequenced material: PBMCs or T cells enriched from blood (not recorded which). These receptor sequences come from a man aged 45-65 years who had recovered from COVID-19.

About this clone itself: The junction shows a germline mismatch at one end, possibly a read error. The CDR3 DNA is TGTGCTAGCAGACCCGACCGGGGCGGGGGCGAGTACTTC. It is translated as CASRPDRGGGEYF. The V gene is TRBV7-7, the J gene TRBJ2-5, with D possibly being TRBD2 (7 bases). The CDR3 spans 13 residues. CDR1 and CDR2 (germline): SSHAT, FNYEAQ (reference sequence).

The DNA for the CDR3 is TGTGCCAGCAGCTTTACCCCAGGGGCTAGCGGGTACAATGAGCAGTTCTTC. As protein: CASSFTPGASGYNEQFF. V usage is TRBV7-9 and J usage is TRBJ2-1; 8 bases align to TRBD2. With 3 bases clipped from V and 4 bases from J, the junction kept 11 bases outside the gene matches. The CDR3 length is 17 residues. Per the germline V gene, CDR1 is SEHNR and CDR2 is FQNEAQ (reference sequence).

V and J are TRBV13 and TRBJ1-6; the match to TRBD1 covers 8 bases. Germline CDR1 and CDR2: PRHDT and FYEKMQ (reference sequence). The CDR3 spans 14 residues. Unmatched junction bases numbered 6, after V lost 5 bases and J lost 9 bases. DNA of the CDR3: TGTGCCAGCAGCCCCAGACAGGGGAGTTCACCCCTCCACTTT. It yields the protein CASSPRQGSSPLHF.

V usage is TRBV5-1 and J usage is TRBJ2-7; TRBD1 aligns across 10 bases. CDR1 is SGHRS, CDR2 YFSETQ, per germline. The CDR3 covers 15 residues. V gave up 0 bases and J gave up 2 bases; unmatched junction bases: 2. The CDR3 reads CASSLGTGGTYEQYF. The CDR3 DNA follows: TGCGCCAGCAGCTTGGGGACAGGGGGAACCTACGAGCAGTACTTC. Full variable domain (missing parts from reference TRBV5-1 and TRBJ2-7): KAGVTQTPRYLIKTRGQQVTLSCSPISGHRSVSWYQQTPGQGLQFLFEYFSETQRNKGNFPGRFSGRQFSNSRSEMNVSTLELGDSALYLCASSLGTGGTYEQYFGPGTRLTVT.

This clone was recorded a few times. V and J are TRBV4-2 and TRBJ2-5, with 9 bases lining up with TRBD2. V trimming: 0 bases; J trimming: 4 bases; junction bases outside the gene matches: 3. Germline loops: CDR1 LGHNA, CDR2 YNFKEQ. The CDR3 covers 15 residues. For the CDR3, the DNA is TGTGCCAGCAGCCAAGAGCGGGGGGGCGTAGAGACCCAGTACTTC. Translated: CASSQERGGVETQYF.

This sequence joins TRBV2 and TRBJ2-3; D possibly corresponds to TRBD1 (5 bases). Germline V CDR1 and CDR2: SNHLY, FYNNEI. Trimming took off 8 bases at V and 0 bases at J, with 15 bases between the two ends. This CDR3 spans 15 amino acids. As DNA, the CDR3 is TGTGCCAGCCGACAGAGTTTCGGGAGCACAGATACGCAGTATTTT. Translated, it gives CASRQSFGSTDTQYF.

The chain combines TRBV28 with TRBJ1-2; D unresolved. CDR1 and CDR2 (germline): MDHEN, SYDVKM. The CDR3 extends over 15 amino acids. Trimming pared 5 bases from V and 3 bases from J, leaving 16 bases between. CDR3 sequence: CASSTTGVGDYGYTF. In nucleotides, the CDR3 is TGTGCCAGCAGTACTACGGGTGTTGGAGACTATGGCTACACCTTC.

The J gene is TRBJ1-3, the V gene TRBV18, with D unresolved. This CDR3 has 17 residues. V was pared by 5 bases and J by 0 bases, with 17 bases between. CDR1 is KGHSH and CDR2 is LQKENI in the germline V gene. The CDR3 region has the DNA TGTGCCAGCTCAACGAGGGAATCTGGTTACTCTGGAAACACCATATATTTT. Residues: CASSTRESGYSGNTIYF. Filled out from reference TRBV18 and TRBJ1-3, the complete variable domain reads NAGVMQNPRHLVRRRGQEARLRCSPMKGHSHVYWYRQLPEEGLKFMVYLQKENIIDESGMPKERFSAEFPKEGPSILRIQQVVRGDSAAYFCASSTRESGYSGNTIYFGEGSWLTVV.